This T cell receptor beta chain was recovered during a study of T-cell reconstitution after alpha-beta-depleted transplantation in children (dated by TCRdb to about 2016). With regard to the full study: T-cell immune reconstitution after TCRalphabeta/CD19-depleted allogeneic hematopoietic cell transplantation in children was quantitatively tracked in the study by means of TCR repertoire profiling. The study at large found these results: The apparently early alphabetaT-cell count recovery about two months after transplant was reportedly dependent on only several hundred rapidly expanded clones derived from non-depleted graft cells. Over the following months the frequencies of hyperexpanded clones went down, and after one year T-cell counts and TCRbeta diversity were mostly credited to newly produced T cells. In some patients, high TCRbeta diversity at day 60 was attributed to recipient T cells and intrathymic progenitors that had survived conditioning.

Notes on this clonotype: Its antigen is currently not known. Base qualities are not at hand, and no much larger clone is one base apart.

Library prep was done by PCR. This sample was sequenced with an Illumina HiSeq 2500. Molecular barcoding was employed in the preparation of TCR libraries, with unique molecular identifiers being used to normalize TCRbeta repertoire quantification. The public reads were reprocessed in TCRdb via fastp at Q25 and MiXCR, keeping in-frame beta chains. Entries that share a CDR3 protein sequence are merged under the most common genes and DNA. Recorded for this sample are under 85,000 distinct CDR3 sequences; about a sixth of them occurred a single time. The ten largest clones add up to 51% of the sample. The junction carries 8 bases between V and J, which are trimmed by 6 bases and 2 bases respectively. From its cysteine to its phenylalanine, the CDR3 spans 12 amino acids. Just the 36-base CDR3 DNA is kept, in frame starting at base 1. For CDR1 and CDR2, the germline V gene lists ENHRY and SYGVKD. What the treatment or condition label conveys for this sample: allogeneic hematopoietic cell transplantation with graft depleted of TCRalphabeta T cells and CD19 B cells. The transplant recipients were children given TCRalphabeta/CD19-depleted allogeneic hematopoietic cell grafts.

The sequenced sample was PBMCs, mostly from graft donor cells, obtained 360 days after TCRalphabeta/CD19-depleted stem cell transplant. The clonotype originates from a male patient aged 2-9 years who had a stem cell transplant for acute lymphoblastic leukemia, so the T cells may come from the graft donor. Recombination joined TRBV10-3 with TRBJ2-7, and possibly TRBD1, on 5 matching bases. The CDR3 reads as follows: CAISRVPYEQYF. The bases are TGTGCCATCAGCAGGGTGCCCTACGAGCAGTACTTC.